This TCR beta chain was profiled in a study of identical twins. Study results and limitations: Twins' excess sharing was less marked for out-of-frame beta sequences. Abundant beta clonotypes from cord blood had fewer insertions, unlike memory repertoires, which showed none.

Every donor was a healthy Caucasian. Per germline, CDR1 SEHNR and CDR2 FQNEAQ (reference sequence). The CDR3 runs 17 residues. V shed 1 base, J shed 5 bases, and the junction held 10 bases outside the gene matches. TCRdb re-called the 5' RACE reads with MiXCR, one entry per CDR3 protein. The sample carries just over 500,000 distinct CDR3 sequences, around 20% recorded once. This clonotype was seen a handful of times. The target antigen is unknown. These data were likewise used in another study, on T cells expressing NK-cell markers.

The sample was CD4+ T cells sorted from blood. The gene calls are TRBV7-9 and TRBJ2-2; 7 nucleotides agree with TRBD1. The sequence was collected from a woman between 18 and 29 years old in good health. The CDR3 region is CASSLDRGPIRTGELFF. The CDR3, as DNA: TGTGCCAGCAGCTTAGACAGGGGACCTATACGAACCGGGGAGCTGTTTTTT.